These 2 T cell receptor beta chains originate from one sample sequenced in a study of blood T cell repertoires in COVID-19. Clones were read by immunoSEQ multiplex PCR, and TCRdb kept only the in-frame ones, dropping some. This sample has 270,000 or so clones, with more than 75% found just once. Input material: PBMCs or T cells enriched from blood (not recorded which). The source is a woman under 30 who had recovered from COVID-19.

The chain recombines TRBV10-3 with TRBJ2-6, with D possibly TRBD1 on 6 matching bases. The V gene lost 6 bases and the J gene lost 3 bases, with 15 bases spanning the gap. The CDR3 sequence is 16 residues long. Looked up from germline, CDR1 is ENHRY and CDR2 is SYGVKD. This CDR3 reads CAIRRSGVGGANVLTF. The CDR3 DNA is TGTGCCATCAGGAGATCAGGGGTCGGTGGGGCCAACGTCCTGACTTTC.

Here the CDR3 DNA reads TGTGCCAGCAGCTTGAAGACAGGGGATGAAAAACTGTTTTTT. Its protein is CASSLKTGDEKLFF. This chain joins TRBV5-4 and TRBJ1-4, with TRBD1 matching 8 bases. V was clipped by 1 base and J by 6 bases; unmatched bases: 2. Germline V gene sequence: CDR1 SGHNT, CDR2 YYREEE (reference sequence). The CDR3 sequence is 14 residues long.